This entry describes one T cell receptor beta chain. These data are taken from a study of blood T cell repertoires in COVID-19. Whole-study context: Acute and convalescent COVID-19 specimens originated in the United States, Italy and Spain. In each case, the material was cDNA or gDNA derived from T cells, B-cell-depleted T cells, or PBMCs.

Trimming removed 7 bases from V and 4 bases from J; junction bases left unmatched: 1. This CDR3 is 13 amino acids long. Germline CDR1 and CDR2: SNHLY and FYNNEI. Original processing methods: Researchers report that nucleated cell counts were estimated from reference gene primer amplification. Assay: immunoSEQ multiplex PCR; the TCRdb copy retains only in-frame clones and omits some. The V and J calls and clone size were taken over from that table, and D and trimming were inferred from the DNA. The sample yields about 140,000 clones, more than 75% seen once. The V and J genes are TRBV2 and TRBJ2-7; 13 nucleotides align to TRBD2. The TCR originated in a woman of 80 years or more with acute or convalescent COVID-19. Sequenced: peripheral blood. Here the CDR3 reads CASMTSGRYEQYF. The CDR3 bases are TGTGCCAGCATGACTAGCGGGAGGTACGAGCAGTACTTC.